A single sample gave rise to the 29 T cell receptor beta chains below, sequenced in a study of T cells in Graves' hyperthyroidism and ophthalmopathy. From RNA transcripts, TCR beta CDR3 regions were amplified. First-round RT-PCR of the TCR CDR3 relied on the HTBI primer set. TCRdb reprocessed the multiplex PCR reads with MiXCR, giving one entry per CDR3 protein. The sample shows roughly 300,000 distinct CDR3 sequences, 21% of them seen only once. The sequenced material came from blood. Every receptor here comes from a woman aged 50 to 60 with Graves' hyperthyroidism.

In this sample, this clonotype turned up many times. V gene TRBV6-1 combines with J gene TRBJ1-2; 7 bases are shared with TRBD1. The CDR3 is 14 residues long. Germline lookup yields CDR1 MNHNS and CDR2 SASEGT. Trimming removed 7 bases from V and 2 bases from J; junction bases left unmatched: 7. The CDR3 region has the DNA TGTGCCAGCACCGACAGGGAGGGCAACTATGGCTACACCTTC. This gives the protein CASTDREGNYGYTF.

This clonotype was seen only a few times. V gene TRBV7-2 combines with J gene TRBJ2-5; D is uncertain. The CDR3 runs 14 residues. Deletions cut 5 bases from V and 1 base from J, with 11 bases between. CDR1 SGHTA and CDR2 FQGNSA come from the germline V gene. CDR3 residues: CASSRTGGQETQYF. The CDR3 DNA reads TGTGCCAGCAGCCGCACCGGTGGCCAAGAGACCCAGTACTTC.

A note on this clonotype: This could be a read error, since a much larger clone is one nucleotide away. This chain connects TRBV28 to TRBJ2-7; D remains ambiguous. This CDR3 spans 12 amino acids. V was trimmed by 8 bases and J by 3 bases, leaving 11 bases between them. CDR1 is MDHEN, CDR2 SYDVKM, per germline. The CDR3 nucleotides read TGTGCCAGCGGCGTGGCGAACTACGAGCAGTACTTC. It specifies CASGVANYEQYF.

V usage is TRBV20-1 and J usage is TRBJ2-5; possible D gene TRBD2, 7 bases. Germline assignment: CDR1 DFQATT and CDR2 SNEGSKA (reference sequence). V was trimmed by 5 bases and J by 5 bases, leaving 15 bases between them. The CDR3 covers 13 residues. The CDR3 loop is CSASEGGGETQYF. Written as DNA, the CDR3 is TGCAGTGCTTCCGAGGGGGGAGGGGAGACCCAGTACTTC.

Concerning this clonotype itself: The DNA is left out, because the CDR3 cannot be placed on it with certainty; the CDR3 is given as TCRdb lists it. The rearrangement uses TRBV11-2 and TRBJ2-7; TRBD2 is the table's D call and was not checked against the DNA. Counting both end residues, the CDR3 totals 20 amino acids. The germline V gene encodes CDR1 SGHAT and CDR2 FQNNGV. CDR3 region: CASSFYICSPTSGGTYEQYF.

This clonotype was found many times. The J gene is TRBJ2-7, the V gene TRBV4-1; TRBD1 matches 7 bases. Germline CDR1 and CDR2: MGHRA and YSYEKL. With 3 bases clipped from V and 2 bases from J, the junction kept 7 bases outside the gene matches. This CDR3 has 15 residues. CDR3: CASSQPGQKPYEQYF. CDR3 in DNA: TGCGCCAGCAGCCAGCCGGGACAGAAACCCTACGAGCAGTACTTC.

This clonotype was seen ten or more times. This chain uses TRBV6-2 or TRBV6-3 with TRBJ2-1; D gene unclear. The germline V and J ends were trimmed by 3 bases and 9 bases, with 15 bases remaining between them. The germline gives CDR1 MNHEY, CDR2 SVGEGT. The CDR3 covers 14 residues. The CDR3 nucleotides are TGTGCCAGCAGTTATTCGTGGGGTGTAGGTGAGCAGTTCTTC. It translates to CASSYSWGVGEQFF.

The V gene is TRBV29-1, the J gene TRBJ1-1; D unresolved. CDR3 length: 12 residues. V was pared by 3 bases and J by 6 bases, with 11 bases between. Germline values: CDR1 SQVTM, CDR2 ANQGSEA. This CDR3 is CSVDSGRSEAFF. The CDR3, as DNA: TGCAGCGTTGATTCTGGCAGGTCTGAAGCTTTCTTT.

This clonotype was observed many times. V and J are TRBV12-3 or TRBV12-4 and TRBJ2-2, with a possible D match to TRBD2 (6 bases). Trimming took off 2 bases at V and 1 base at J, with 8 bases between the two ends. This CDR3 is built from 15 residues. Written as DNA, the CDR3 is TGTGCCAGCAGTTTAAGGCGGGGGAACACCGGGGAGCTGTTTTTT. Amino acid sequence: CASSLRRGNTGELFF.

Notes on this clonotype: A much larger clone lies one base from this, so it may be a read error. This chain joins TRBV20-1 and TRBJ2-7, with 7 bases identical to TRBD2. Germline CDR1 and CDR2: DFQATT and SNEGSKA (reference sequence). The length of the CDR3 is 13 residues. The V segment lost 4 bases and the J segment 8 bases; nucleotides outside the gene matches: 11. The CDR3 DNA follows: TGCAGTGCTACTCAAGCGGGAAAGTACAAGCAGTACTTC. Its translation is CSATQAGKYKQYF.

This clonotype was picked up many times. The chain employs TRBV12-3 or TRBV12-4 and TRBJ1-1, with D hard to call. Trimming shortened V by 2 bases and J by 6 bases, and 10 bases separated the two germline ends. The CDR3 spans 13 residues. This CDR3 is CASSLSGRAEAFF. For the CDR3, the DNA is TGTGCCAGCAGTTTATCGGGGAGGGCTGAAGCTTTCTTT.

This clonotype was counted ten times or more. The chain has TRBV18 and TRBJ1-1; tentative D call: TRBD1 (5 bases). Germline V gives CDR1 KGHSH, CDR2 LQKENI. V was trimmed by 2 bases and J by 1 base, leaving 8 bases between them. CDR3 length: 14 amino acids. CDR3 sequence (DNA): TGTGCCAGCTCACCAAGCAGGGAGAACACTGAAGCTTTCTTT. It encodes CASSPSRENTEAFF.

This clonotype was detected many times. The V and J genes are TRBV2 and TRBJ1-1; D uncertain. From germline, CDR1 is SNHLY and CDR2 FYNNEI. The CDR3 is made up of 13 amino acids. Deletions cut 8 bases from V and 8 bases from J, with 18 bases between. DNA for the CDR3: TGTGCCAGCTTTGAGGGTCTAAGGACGGAAGCTTTCTTT. It translates to CASFEGLRTEAFF.

The chain recombines TRBV24-1 with TRBJ2-3, with D possibly being TRBD1 (5 bases). V lost 4 bases and J 0 bases, leaving 19 bases between the germline ends. Germline V gene lookup returns CDR1 KGHDR and CDR2 SFDVKD. This CDR3 region has 18 residues. CDR3 DNA sequence: TGTGCCACCAGTGACCCTGGCCAGGGTCAAACCAGCACAGATACGCAGTATTTT. It is translated as CATSDPGQGQTSTDTQYF.

This clonotype was observed many times. The chain has TRBV6-1 and TRBJ2-2; 7 positions match TRBD2. Germline V gene data show CDR1 as MNHNS and CDR2 as SASEGT. This CDR3 comprises 15 residues. J was trimmed by 4 bases and V by 0 bases; bases with no gene match: 2. The DNA of the CDR3 is TGTGCCAGCAGTGAAGCGGGAGGGCGCACCGGGGAGCTGTTTTTT. Amino acids: CASSEAGGRTGELFF.

This clonotype was seen at least ten times. The rearrangement uses TRBV20-1 and TRBJ2-2; a weak D match, TRBD1 (5 bases). The CDR3 has 16 amino acids. V lost 0 bases and J 7 bases, leaving 18 bases between the germline ends. Germline values: CDR1 DFQATT, CDR2 SNEGSKA (reference sequence). CDR3 DNA sequence: TGCAGTGCTAGAGATACGGGCAGGGCTAGGGACGGGGAGCTGTTTTTT. This gives the protein CSARDTGRARDGELFF.

As regards this clonotype: One end of the junction does not line up with germline, which may come from a read error. V and J are TRBV20-1 and TRBJ2-4; D uncertain. The CDR3 loop spans 14 amino acids. CDR1 and CDR2 (germline): DFQATT, SNEGSKA (reference sequence). DNA of the CDR3: TGCAGTGCAAACCCCCCTTTAGCCAAAAACACTCAGTACTTC. This sequence encodes CSANPPLAKNTQYF.

This clonotype has ten or more counts. The chain combines TRBV3-1 with TRBJ2-7, with D hard to call. Trimming stripped 1 base from V and 2 bases from J, with 9 bases between. The CDR3 is made up of 14 amino acids. From germline, CDR1 is LGHDT and CDR2 YNNKEL (reference sequence). Here the CDR3 reads CASSQGSKTYEQYF. In DNA, the CDR3 is TGTGCCAGCAGCCAAGGTAGTAAAACCTACGAGCAGTACTTC.

This chain links TRBV15 with TRBJ2-3, with 8 nucleotides matching TRBD2. The CDR3 spans 15 residues. The J segment lost 1 base and the V segment lost 8 bases, leaving 8 bases of the junction unmatched. Germline loops: CDR1 LNHNV, CDR2 YYDKDF (reference sequence). This chain's CDR3 is CATLSGRIGTDTQYF. The CDR3 nucleotides read TGTGCCACCTTGAGCGGGAGAATCGGCACAGATACGCAGTATTTT.

This clonotype was counted at least ten times. The V call is TRBV29-1, the J call TRBJ2-5, with TRBD2 matching over 8 bases. This CDR3 comprises 12 residues. Germline lookup yields CDR1 SQVTM and CDR2 ANQGSEA. V lost 4 bases to trimming and J lost 4 bases; unmatched junction nucleotides: 2. CDR3 nucleotide sequence: TGCAGCGTTGCGCTAGCGGGAGAGACCCAGTACTTC. Its translation is CSVALAGETQYF.

The V call is TRBV11-2, the J call TRBJ2-3; 9 bases map to TRBD1. The CDR3 sequence is 15 residues long. V lost 5 bases to trimming and J lost 0 bases; unmatched junction nucleotides: 3. Germline CDR1 SGHAT, CDR2 FQNNGV. The DNA of the CDR3 is TGTGCCAGCAGCCAACAGGGGGCTAGCACAGATACGCAGTATTTT. It codes for CASSQQGASTDTQYF.

This sequence joins TRBV6-4 and TRBJ2-2; a weak D match, TRBD1 (6 bases). The V gene's germline CDR1 is MRHNA and CDR2 SNTAGT. The CDR3 spans 15 residues. The germline V and J ends were trimmed by 4 bases and 0 bases, with 9 bases remaining between them. The CDR3 nucleotides are TGTGCCAGCAGTGCACAGGGAGCGAACACCGGGGAGCTGTTTTTT. Its translation: CASSAQGANTGELFF.

This clonotype has ten or more counts. The chain uses TRBV15 and TRBJ2-1; 8 bases are shared with TRBD1. Per the germline V gene, CDR1 is LNHNV and CDR2 is YYDKDF (reference sequence). CDR3 length equals 15 residues. The V segment lost 0 bases and the J segment 7 bases; nucleotides outside the gene matches: 5. Here the CDR3 DNA reads TGTGCCACCAGCAGAGATCCGGACAGGGTGAATGAGCAGTTCTTC. It yields the protein CATSRDPDRVNEQFF.

DNA for the CDR3: TGTGCCTGGAGTCGGGACAGACGAGAGACCCAGTACTTC. This gives the protein CAWSRDRRETQYF. The chain joins TRBV30 to TRBJ2-5, with 7 bases matching TRBD1. J gave up 4 bases and V 2 bases, and 4 bases lay outside the gene matches. The CDR3 totals 13 residues. The germline V gene has CDR1 GTSNPN and CDR2 SVGIG (reference sequence).

This clonotype has more than one count but fewer than ten. CDR3 amino acids: CASRKTTGGYTF. The CDR3 DNA reads as TGTGCCAGCAGGAAGACGACGGGCGGCTACACCTTC. J is TRBJ1-2 and V is TRBV6-1; D is uncertain. Per germline, CDR1 MNHNS and CDR2 SASEGT. The CDR3 length is 12 residues. The V and J ends lost 6 bases and 8 bases respectively, with 13 bases between them.

A word on this clonotype: Without the conserved terminal phenylalanine or tryptophan, this CDR3 likely stems from a read error. This sequence joins TRBV6-1 and TRBJ2-7; no clear D gene. The V gene's germline CDR1 is MNHNS and CDR2 SASEGT. The CDR3 contains 13 residues. V gave up 1 base and J gave up 10 bases, with 14 bases separating them. The CDR3 is CASSEVWLGYQYL. CDR3 in DNA: TGTGCCAGCAGTGAAGTGTGGTTAGGGTACCAGTACCTC.

This clonotype was seen at least ten times. The chain carries TRBV3-1 and TRBJ1-4; D not resolved. The CDR3 extends over 14 amino acids. In germline, CDR1 is LGHDT, CDR2 YNNKEL (reference sequence). The ends were cut back, 1 base at V and 3 bases at J, with 6 bases in the middle. CDR3 sequence reads: CASSQGAANEKLFF. DNA for the CDR3: TGTGCCAGCAGCCAAGGGGCGGCTAATGAAAAACTGTTTTTT.

The chain joins TRBV19 to TRBJ2-2; 7 bases fit TRBD1. V was clipped by 5 bases and J by 4 bases; unmatched bases: 7. Looked up from germline, CDR1 is LNHDA and CDR2 is SQIVND (reference sequence). CDR3 size: 15 residues. CDR3 amino acids: CASSSKDRFTGELFF. Here the CDR3 DNA reads TGTGCCAGTAGTTCAAAGGACAGGTTCACCGGGGAGCTGTTTTTT.

This clonotype came up many times. The junction departs from the called germline gene at one end, perhaps through a read error. In DNA, the CDR3 is TGTGCCAGCAGCGTAGGGTTAGCGGGGGGGCCAAGCACAGATGCGCAGTATTTT. Protein product: CASSVGLAGGPSTDAQYF. The gene calls are TRBV9 and TRBJ2-3; 11 bases agree with TRBD2. The germline CDR1 and CDR2 sequences are SGDLS and YYNGEE. The length of the CDR3 is 18 residues.